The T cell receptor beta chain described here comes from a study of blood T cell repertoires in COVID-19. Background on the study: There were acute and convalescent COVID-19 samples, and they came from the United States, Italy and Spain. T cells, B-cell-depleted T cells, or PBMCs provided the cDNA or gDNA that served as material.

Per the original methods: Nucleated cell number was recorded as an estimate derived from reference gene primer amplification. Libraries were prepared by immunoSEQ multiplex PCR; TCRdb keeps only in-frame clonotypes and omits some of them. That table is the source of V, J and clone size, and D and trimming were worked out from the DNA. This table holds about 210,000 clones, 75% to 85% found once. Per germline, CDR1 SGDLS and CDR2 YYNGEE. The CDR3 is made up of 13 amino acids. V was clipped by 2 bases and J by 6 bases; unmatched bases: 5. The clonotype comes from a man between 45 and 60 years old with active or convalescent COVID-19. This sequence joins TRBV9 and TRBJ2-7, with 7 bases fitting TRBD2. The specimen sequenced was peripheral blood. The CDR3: CASSVTSSGEQYF. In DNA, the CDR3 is TGTGCCAGCAGCGTGACCTCTAGCGGCGAGCAGTACTTC.